A selection of T cell receptor beta chains follows, all from one sample in a study of blood T cell repertoires in COVID-19. Measured with immunoSEQ multiplex PCR; TCRdb has only the in-frame clones, and not every one. The table shows about 150,000 clones, with roughly 81% occurring only once. The sequencing sample was made of peripheral blood. These receptors all stem from a woman in her sixties or seventies with COVID-19, enrolled during active disease. CDR3s include the opening cysteine and the closing phenylalanine or tryptophan. The D gene is left open where the match is weak. Size is stated for part of the rows, as once, few or many counts, or as a class when the clone is expanded.

v_call: TRBV6-5
clone_size: NA
d_call: NA
j_call: TRBJ2-7
cdr3_length: 13
cdr3_aa: CASLPGNTYEQYF
cdr3_nt: TGTGCCAGCCTACCGGGAAATACCTACGAGCAGTACTTC

v_call: TRBV3-1/TRBV3-2
clone_size: NA
d_call: NA
j_call: TRBJ2-1
cdr3_length: 16
cdr3_aa: CASSRLWAPTYNEQFF
cdr3_nt: TGTGCCAGCAGCCGCTTGTGGGCCCCAACCTACAATGAGCAGTTCTTC

v_call: TRBV5-1
clone_size: NA
d_call: NA
j_call: TRBJ2-7
cdr3_length: 14
cdr3_aa: CASSLGLDLREQYF
cdr3_nt: TGCGCCAGCAGCTTGGGGCTAGATTTACGCGAGCAGTACTTC

v_call: TRBV7-9
clone_size: once
d_call: NA
j_call: TRBJ1-4
cdr3_length: 15
cdr3_aa: CASSLGGTRNEKLFF
cdr3_nt: TGTGCCAGCAGCTTAGGCGGGACGCGGAATGAAAAACTGTTTTTT

v_call: TRBV6-6
clone_size: NA
d_call: NA
j_call: TRBJ1-1
cdr3_length: 17
cdr3_aa: CASSPRGDRPMNTEAFF
cdr3_nt: TGTGCCAGCAGTCCCCGGGGGGACCGACCTATGAACACTGAAGCTTTCTTT

v_call: TRBV3-1/TRBV3-2
clone_size: NA
d_call: NA
j_call: TRBJ2-2
cdr3_length: 16
cdr3_aa: CASSQVSGGPTGELFF
cdr3_nt: TGTGCCAGCAGCCAAGTATCGGGGGGCCCCACCGGGGAGCTGTTTTTT

v_call: TRBV21-1
clone_size: NA
d_call: NA
j_call: TRBJ2-3
cdr3_length: 17
cdr3_aa: CASSKDERGGSTDTQYF
cdr3_nt: TGTGCCAGCAGCAAAGACGAGCGGGGGGGAAGCACAGATACGCAGTATTTT

v_call: TRBV25-1
clone_size: few
d_call: TRBD1
j_call: TRBJ1-2
cdr3_length: 14
cdr3_aa: CASSLGQGRYGYTF
cdr3_nt: TGTGCCAGCAGTCTGGGACAGGGGAGATATGGCTACACCTTC

v_call: TRBV7-3
clone_size: NA
d_call: TRBD2
j_call: TRBJ2-5
cdr3_length: 16
cdr3_aa: CASSLLGLGEEETQYF
cdr3_nt: TGTGCCAGCAGCTTACTAGGACTAGGCGAGGAAGAGACCCAGTACTTC

v_call: TRBV10-3
clone_size: NA
d_call: TRBD1
j_call: TRBJ2-1
cdr3_length: 16
cdr3_aa: CAISDPGTGVANEQFF
cdr3_nt: TGTGCCATCAGTGATCCCGGGACAGGGGTTGCAAATGAGCAGTTCTTC

v_call: TRBV5-1
clone_size: NA
d_call: TRBD1
j_call: TRBJ2-7
cdr3_length: 12
cdr3_aa: CASSMDRGEQYF
cdr3_nt: TGCGCCAGCAGCATGGACAGGGGCGAGCAGTACTTC

v_call: TRBV2
clone_size: NA
d_call: NA
j_call: TRBJ1-1
cdr3_length: 12
cdr3_aa: CASGGAHTEAFF
cdr3_nt: TGTGCCAGCGGTGGGGCCCACACTGAAGCTTTCTTT

v_call: TRBV2
clone_size: NA
d_call: NA
j_call: TRBJ1-2
cdr3_length: 11
cdr3_aa: CASISVFGYTF
cdr3_nt: TGTGCCAGCATTTCGGTTTTTGGCTACACCTTC

v_call: TRBV24-1
clone_size: NA
d_call: NA
j_call: TRBJ1-5
cdr3_length: 15
cdr3_aa: CATSDHTGVGQPQHF
cdr3_nt: TGTGCCACCAGTGATCATACAGGAGTAGGTCAGCCCCAGCATTTT

v_call: TRBV7-7
clone_size: NA
d_call: TRBD2
j_call: TRBJ2-1
cdr3_length: 15
cdr3_aa: CASSLDGGAYNEQFF
cdr3_nt: TGTGCCAGCAGCTTAGACGGGGGGGCGTACAATGAGCAGTTCTTC

v_call: TRBV5-5
clone_size: NA
d_call: TRBD1
j_call: TRBJ1-1
cdr3_length: 17
cdr3_aa: CASSLGWGTGYVTEAFF
cdr3_nt: TGTGCCAGCAGCTTGGGGTGGGGGACAGGGTACGTCACTGAAGCTTTCTTT

v_call: TRBV12-3/TRBV12-4
clone_size: few
d_call: NA
j_call: TRBJ1-6
cdr3_length: 12
cdr3_aa: CASSFPRSPLHF
cdr3_nt: TGTGCCAGCAGTTTCCCTCGGTCACCCCTCCACTTT

v_call: TRBV6-1
clone_size: NA
d_call: NA
j_call: TRBJ2-7
cdr3_length: 12
cdr3_aa: CASSETAYEQYF
cdr3_nt: TGTGCCAGCAGTGAAACAGCCTACGAGCAGTACTTC

v_call: TRBV7-9
clone_size: NA
d_call: NA
j_call: TRBJ1-1
cdr3_length: 16
cdr3_aa: CASSLPLLTGSAEAFF
cdr3_nt: TGTGCCAGCAGCTTACCTTTACTTACAGGGAGCGCTGAAGCTTTCTTT

v_call: TRBV27
clone_size: NA
d_call: TRBD2
j_call: TRBJ2-2
cdr3_length: 18
cdr3_aa: CASSLIGLAGSNTGELFF
cdr3_nt: TGTGCCAGCAGTCTCATCGGACTAGCGGGTTCGAACACCGGGGAGCTGTTTTTT

v_call: TRBV7-2
clone_size: NA
d_call: NA
j_call: TRBJ1-2
cdr3_length: 12
cdr3_aa: CASSLAKGGYTF
cdr3_nt: TGTGCCAGCAGCTTAGCGAAGGGGGGCTACACCTTC

v_call: TRBV7-9
clone_size: NA
d_call: TRBD1
j_call: TRBJ2-5
cdr3_length: 12
cdr3_aa: CASMTGVETQYF
cdr3_nt: TGTGCCAGCATGACAGGGGTGGAGACCCAGTACTTC

v_call: TRBV5-1
clone_size: NA
d_call: NA
j_call: TRBJ2-1
cdr3_length: 15
cdr3_aa: CASSLTSPSYNEQFF
cdr3_nt: TGCGCCAGCAGCTTGACTAGCCCCTCCTACAATGAGCAGTTCTTC

v_call: TRBV2
clone_size: NA
d_call: NA
j_call: TRBJ1-1
cdr3_length: 15
cdr3_aa: CASRTNRAMNTEAFF
cdr3_nt: TGTGCCAGCAGGACAAACAGGGCAATGAACACTGAAGCTTTCTTT

v_call: TRBV5-1
clone_size: NA
d_call: NA
j_call: TRBJ1-4
cdr3_length: 17
cdr3_aa: CASSLASVRAANEKLFF
cdr3_nt: TGCGCCAGCAGCTTGGCATCTGTGAGGGCAGCTAATGAAAAACTGTTTTTT

v_call: TRBV11-3
clone_size: NA
d_call: TRBD2
j_call: TRBJ2-1
cdr3_length: 15
cdr3_aa: CASSLGTSGRGEQFF
cdr3_nt: TGTGCCAGCAGCTTAGGGACTAGCGGGAGGGGCGAGCAGTTCTTC

v_call: TRBV25-1
clone_size: NA
d_call: NA
j_call: TRBJ1-1
cdr3_length: 12
cdr3_aa: CASLGGWTEAFF
cdr3_nt: TGTGCCAGCCTTGGAGGCTGGACTGAAGCTTTCTTT

v_call: TRBV14
clone_size: NA
d_call: TRBD1
j_call: TRBJ1-4
cdr3_length: 14
cdr3_aa: CASSPRTGPEKLFF
cdr3_nt: TGTGCCAGCAGCCCCAGGACAGGACCTGAAAAACTGTTTTTT

v_call: TRBV7-7
clone_size: many
d_call: TRBD2
j_call: TRBJ2-1
cdr3_length: 15
cdr3_aa: CASSRLAGGRSEQFF
cdr3_nt: TGTGCTAGCAGCCGACTAGCGGGAGGGCGAAGTGAGCAGTTCTTC

v_call: TRBV6-1
clone_size: NA
d_call: NA
j_call: TRBJ1-2
cdr3_length: 15
cdr3_aa: CASSEPDPGYYGYTF
cdr3_nt: TGTGCCAGCAGTGAACCCGATCCAGGGTACTATGGCTACACCTTC

v_call: TRBV10-3
clone_size: NA
d_call: NA
j_call: TRBJ1-5
cdr3_length: 15
cdr3_aa: CAISESADSNQPQHF
cdr3_nt: TGTGCCATCAGTGAGTCGGCAGATAGCAATCAGCCCCAGCATTTT

v_call: TRBV20-1
clone_size: few
d_call: NA
j_call: TRBJ1-2
cdr3_length: 11
cdr3_aa: CSIQGSYGYTF
cdr3_nt: TGCAGTATTCAGGGGAGCTATGGCTACACCTTC

v_call: TRBV20-1
clone_size: NA
d_call: NA
j_call: TRBJ2-1
cdr3_length: 11
cdr3_aa: CSGTGNNEQFF
cdr3_nt: TGCAGTGGAACAGGGAACAATGAGCAGTTCTTC

v_call: TRBV11-1
clone_size: NA
d_call: NA
j_call: TRBJ2-5
cdr3_length: 14
cdr3_aa: CASTLTSSQETQYF
cdr3_nt: TGTGCCAGCACCCTGACTAGTTCCCAAGAGACCCAGTACTTC

v_call: TRBV6-5
clone_size: once
d_call: NA
j_call: TRBJ1-1
cdr3_length: 15
cdr3_aa: CASRPPGVGNTEAFF
cdr3_nt: TGTGCCAGCAGGCCCCCAGGGGTTGGGAACACTGAAGCTTTCTTT

v_call: TRBV19
clone_size: once
d_call: NA
j_call: TRBJ1-5
cdr3_length: 16
cdr3_aa: CASSELQGVGNQPQHF
cdr3_nt: TGTGCCAGTAGTGAGTTACAGGGAGTAGGCAATCAGCCCCAGCATTTT

v_call: TRBV7-8
clone_size: NA
d_call: NA
j_call: TRBJ2-3
cdr3_length: 12
cdr3_aa: CASSPPQDTQYF
cdr3_nt: TGTGCCAGCAGCCCCCCCCAAGATACGCAGTATTTT

v_call: TRBV14
clone_size: NA
d_call: NA
j_call: TRBJ1-6
cdr3_length: 13
cdr3_aa: CASSRGGNSPLHF
cdr3_nt: TGTGCCAGCAGCCGAGGGGGAAATTCACCCCTCCACTTT

v_call: TRBV7-9
clone_size: NA
d_call: NA
j_call: TRBJ2-1
cdr3_length: 13
cdr3_aa: CASSSGLKYLQFF
cdr3_nt: TGTGCCAGCAGCTCCGGACTAAAATACCTTCAGTTCTTC

v_call: TRBV18
clone_size: NA
d_call: TRBD1
j_call: TRBJ2-6
cdr3_length: 16
cdr3_aa: CASSTGQGNGANVLTF
cdr3_nt: TGTGCCAGCTCAACGGGACAGGGGAACGGGGCCAACGTCCTGACTTTC

v_call: TRBV14
clone_size: NA
d_call: NA
j_call: TRBJ1-2
cdr3_length: 14
cdr3_aa: CASSQDLAVYGYTF
cdr3_nt: TGTGCCAGCAGCCAAGATCTGGCTGTCTATGGCTACACCTTC

v_call: TRBV5-8
clone_size: once
d_call: NA
j_call: TRBJ1-5
cdr3_length: 12
cdr3_aa: CASSSWAQPQHF
cdr3_nt: TGTGCCAGCAGCTCCTGGGCTCAGCCCCAGCATTTT

v_call: TRBV24-1
clone_size: few
d_call: TRBD2
j_call: TRBJ2-2
cdr3_length: 20
cdr3_aa: CATRTHIAGGPLRGTGELFF
cdr3_nt: TGTGCCACCAGAACCCACATAGCGGGAGGCCCGCTCAGAGGCACCGGGGAGCTGTTTTTT

v_call: TRBV7-9
clone_size: NA
d_call: TRBD1
j_call: TRBJ1-2
cdr3_length: 15
cdr3_aa: CASSSPDRGNYGYTF
cdr3_nt: TGTGCCAGCAGCTCCCCCGACAGGGGCAACTATGGCTACACCTTC

v_call: TRBV10-3
clone_size: NA
d_call: NA
j_call: TRBJ1-2
cdr3_length: 15
cdr3_aa: CAISESRQGNYGYTF
cdr3_nt: TGTGCCATCAGTGAGTCGAGGCAGGGGAACTATGGCTACACCTTC

v_call: TRBV6-5
clone_size: NA
d_call: TRBD1
j_call: TRBJ1-2
cdr3_length: 14
cdr3_aa: CASSYSGQVYGYTF
cdr3_nt: TGTGCCAGCAGTTACTCGGGACAGGTCTATGGCTACACCTTC

v_call: TRBV3-1/TRBV3-2
clone_size: many
d_call: TRBD1
j_call: TRBJ1-2
cdr3_length: 16
cdr3_aa: CASSQDRTGGGYGYTF
cdr3_nt: TGTGCCAGCAGCCAAGATCGGACAGGGGGAGGATATGGCTACACCTTC

v_call: TRBV5-1
clone_size: NA
d_call: NA
j_call: TRBJ1-5
cdr3_length: 15
cdr3_aa: CASSLQGNSNQPQHF
cdr3_nt: TGCGCCAGCAGCTTGCAGGGGAATAGCAATCAGCCCCAGCATTTT

v_call: TRBV6-5
clone_size: NA
d_call: TRBD1
j_call: TRBJ1-5
cdr3_length: 14
cdr3_aa: CASSPRQGYQPQHF
cdr3_nt: TGTGCCAGCAGCCCCCGACAGGGTTATCAGCCCCAGCATTTT

v_call: TRBV3-1/TRBV3-2
clone_size: NA
d_call: NA
j_call: TRBJ2-2
cdr3_length: 14
cdr3_aa: CASSRRGNTGELFF
cdr3_nt: TGTGCCAGCAGCCGGCGAGGGAACACCGGGGAGCTGTTTTTT

v_call: TRBV18
clone_size: NA
d_call: NA
j_call: TRBJ1-5
cdr3_length: 17
cdr3_aa: CASSPSQVLGLNQPQHF
cdr3_nt: TGTGCCAGCTCACCCTCACAGGTGTTGGGACTCAATCAGCCCCAGCATTTT

v_call: TRBV30
clone_size: NA
d_call: TRBD1
j_call: TRBJ1-5
cdr3_length: 14
cdr3_aa: CAWSGGQANQPQHF
cdr3_nt: TGTGCCTGGAGTGGAGGACAGGCCAATCAGCCCCAGCATTTT

v_call: TRBV7-8
clone_size: NA
d_call: NA
j_call: TRBJ1-5
cdr3_length: 16
cdr3_aa: CASSLPGGLVGQPQHF
cdr3_nt: TGTGCCAGCAGCTTACCGGGAGGTCTAGTAGGTCAGCCCCAGCATTTT

v_call: TRBV19
clone_size: NA
d_call: TRBD1
j_call: TRBJ1-5
cdr3_length: 14
cdr3_aa: CASRDRDRNQPQHF
cdr3_nt: TGTGCCAGTAGGGATCGGGACAGAAATCAGCCCCAGCATTTT

v_call: TRBV12-3/TRBV12-4
clone_size: NA
d_call: TRBD1
j_call: TRBJ1-5
cdr3_length: 13
cdr3_aa: CASSLDRAQPQHF
cdr3_nt: TGTGCCAGCAGTCTCGACAGGGCTCAGCCCCAGCATTTT